The source of this T cell receptor beta chain is a study of T cells in Graves' hyperthyroidism and ophthalmopathy. Exclusion of patients followed from uncontrolled infection, other autoimmune disease, pregnancy or lactation. Cells are PBMCs isolated from roughly 9.2 ml of fresh blood. CDR3 size: 20 residues. Germline assignment: CDR1 SGDLS and CDR2 YYNGEE. V dropped 0 bases and J dropped 0; count of bases not matched to a gene: 12. The table lists this clonotype with a few counts. RNA transcripts yielded amplified TCR beta CDR3 regions. In the first-round RT-PCR of the TCR CDR3, the HTBI primer set was used. MiXCR, run by TCRdb on the multiplex PCR reads, gives a single entry per CDR3 protein. The sample records more than 500,000 distinct CDR3 sequences, 15% to 20% being singletons.

The sequence was obtained from a woman aged 25 to 39 with Graves' hyperthyroidism. The sequenced material came from blood. The J gene is TRBJ2-2, the V gene TRBV9, with 9 bases fitting TRBD2. The CDR3 nucleotides are TGTGCCAGCAGCGTAGAGGATGGGTTGCGGGAGGGAGCGAACACCGGGGAGCTGTTTTTT. This sequence encodes CASSVEDGLREGANTGELFF.